This is a list of T cell receptor beta chains from one sample in a study of T cells in Graves' hyperthyroidism and ophthalmopathy. TCRdb passed the multiplex PCR reads through MiXCR, listing each CDR3 protein once. The sample shows 300,000 to 400,000 distinct CDR3 sequences, approximately 13% of them seen only once. The sequenced sample consisted of blood. These receptors were collected from a woman younger than 35 with Graves' hyperthyroidism. Both conserved end residues are part of each CDR3. The D gene is left open where the match is weak. Size tells how often a clone was seen (once, few, many) or the class of an expanded clone, and some rows leave it out.

cdr3_length	d_call	clone_size	v_call	j_call	cdr3_aa	cdr3_nt
12	NA	many	TRBV20-1	TRBJ2-2	CSARGITGELFF	TGCAGTGCTAGAGGGATCACCGGGGAGCTGTTTTTT
14	TRBD2	many	TRBV20-1	TRBJ2-7	CSARYPSGSGEQYF	TGCAGTGCTAGGTACCCCAGCGGGAGCGGCGAGCAGTACTTC
10	NA	few	TRBV29-1	TRBJ2-1	CSVLRGEQFF	TGCAGCGTCCTGAGGGGTGAGCAGTTCTTC
13	NA	many	TRBV6-1	TRBJ1-5	CASSDIGNQPQHF	TGTGCCAGCAGTGATATAGGCAATCAGCCCCAGCATTTT
15	NA	many	TRBV7-7	TRBJ2-1	CASSKSAGAYNEQFF	TGTGCTAGCAGCAAATCCGCGGGCGCCTACAATGAGCAGTTCTTC
15	TRBD1	many	TRBV20-1	TRBJ2-3	CSAIIWDRDTDTQYF	TGCAGTGCGATCATCTGGGACAGGGACACAGATACGCAGTATTTT
13	NA	NA	TRBV30	TRBJ1-2	CAWSVTGNYGYTF	TGTGCCTGGAGTGTAACGGGAAACTATGGCTACACCTTC
13	NA	many	TRBV7-9	TRBJ2-7	CASSPDWSYEQYF	TGTGCCAGCAGCCCGGACTGGTCCTACGAGCAGTACTTC
15	NA	many	TRBV6-2/TRBV6-3	TRBJ2-5	CASSYVRERKETQYF	TGTGCCAGCAGTTACGTACGAGAGAGAAAAGAGACCCAGTACTTC
14	NA	many	TRBV18	TRBJ1-1	CASSPLGGWTEAFF	TGTGCCAGCTCACCACTGGGGGGATGGACTGAAGCTTTCTTT
12	NA	NA	TRBV7-9	TRBJ2-7	CASSFPRVKQYF	TGTGCCAGCAGCTTCCCCCGGGTTAAGCAGTACTTC
13	NA	many	TRBV5-1	TRBJ1-1	CASSLDGQSEAFF	TGCGCCAGCAGCTTGGATGGACAATCTGAAGCTTTCTTT
17	TRBD2	many	TRBV20-1	TRBJ2-5	CSAGRGLAPRWQETQYF	TGCAGTGCCGGGAGGGGACTAGCCCCGCGGTGGCAAGAGACCCAGTACTTC
12	NA	few	TRBV30	TRBJ1-2	CAWSPHLGGYTF	TGTGCCTGGAGTCCCCACCTAGGTGGCTACACCTTC
16	TRBD2	few	TRBV9	TRBJ2-7	CASSVGLAGASYEQYF	TGTGCCAGCAGCGTAGGGCTAGCGGGGGCCTCCTACGAGCAGTACTTC
14	NA	many	TRBV6-2/TRBV6-3	TRBJ2-7	CASSLRLDPREQYF	TGTGCCAGCAGCCTCCGACTAGACCCCCGCGAGCAGTACTTC
15	TRBD1	many	TRBV6-2/TRBV6-3	TRBJ2-2	CASSSGTGSTWELFF	TGTGCCAGCAGCTCCGGGACAGGGTCCACCTGGGAGCTGTTTTTT
15	NA	NA	TRBV19	TRBJ2-5	CASSILPGFQETQYF	TGTGCCAGTAGTATACTCCCAGGGTTCCAAGAGACCCAGTACTTC
13	TRBD1	many	TRBV6-4	TRBJ2-1	CASGQQGAGVQFF	TGTGCCAGCGGTCAACAGGGGGCTGGTGTTCAGTTCTTC
14	NA	NA	TRBV6-2/TRBV6-3	TRBJ2-7	CASSQEQGGGEQYF	TGTGCCAGCAGTCAAGAACAGGGGGGGGGCGAGCAGTACTTC
11	NA	many	TRBV20-1	TRBJ2-1	CSAIQGDEQFF	TGCAGTGCTATACAGGGAGATGAGCAGTTCTTC
14	NA	many	TRBV15	TRBJ1-1	CATSRDLREVEAFF	TGTGCCACCAGCAGAGATTTGCGGGAAGTTGAAGCTTTCTTT
16	TRBD2	few	TRBV20-1	TRBJ2-3	CSAPLAGGPRTDTQYF	TGCAGTGCTCCACTAGCGGGAGGGCCTCGGACAGATACGCAGTATTTT
13	NA	many	TRBV28	TRBJ2-7	CASSPPGVYEQYF	TGTGCCAGCAGTCCTCCAGGGGTCTACGAGCAGTACTTC
11	TRBD1	many	TRBV5-1	TRBJ2-1	CASSSQGARFF	TGCGCCAGCAGCTCCCAGGGGGCGCGGTTCTTC
15	NA	few	TRBV24-1	TRBJ2-2	CATSEASANTGELFF	TGTGCCACCAGTGAGGCTAGCGCGAACACCGGGGAGCTGTTTTTT
17	NA	few	TRBV6-5	TRBJ2-2	CASSYKWAYRNTGELFF	TGTGCCAGCAGTTACAAGTGGGCCTACCGGAACACCGGGGAGCTGTTTTTT
12	NA	many	TRBV4-3	TRBJ2-1	CASSRGNGEQFF	TGCGCCAGCAGCCGAGGGAACGGTGAGCAGTTCTTC
14	NA	many	TRBV10-3	TRBJ1-6	CAISDGQPNSPLHF	TGTGCCATCAGTGACGGACAGCCGAATTCACCCCTCCACTTT
14	NA	few	TRBV3-1	TRBJ1-5	CASSQEGAVQPQHF	TGTGCCAGCAGCCAAGAGGGGGCGGTTCAGCCCCAGCATTTT
13	NA	many	TRBV18	TRBJ2-3	CASSARSADTQYF	TGTGCCAGCTCAGCCAGGTCCGCAGATACGCAGTATTTT
12	NA	many	TRBV7-9	TRBJ1-1	CAVSPGSLEAFF	TGTGCCGTATCTCCTGGGAGTTTGGAAGCTTTCTTT
15	NA	NA	TRBV5-1	TRBJ2-6	CASSTTPVGANVLTF	TGCGCCAGCAGCACAACCCCGGTCGGGGCCAACGTCCTGACTTTC
14	TRBD1	few	TRBV3-1	TRBJ1-3	CASRQGASGNTIYF	TGTGCCAGCAGGCAGGGGGCCTCTGGAAACACCATATATTTT